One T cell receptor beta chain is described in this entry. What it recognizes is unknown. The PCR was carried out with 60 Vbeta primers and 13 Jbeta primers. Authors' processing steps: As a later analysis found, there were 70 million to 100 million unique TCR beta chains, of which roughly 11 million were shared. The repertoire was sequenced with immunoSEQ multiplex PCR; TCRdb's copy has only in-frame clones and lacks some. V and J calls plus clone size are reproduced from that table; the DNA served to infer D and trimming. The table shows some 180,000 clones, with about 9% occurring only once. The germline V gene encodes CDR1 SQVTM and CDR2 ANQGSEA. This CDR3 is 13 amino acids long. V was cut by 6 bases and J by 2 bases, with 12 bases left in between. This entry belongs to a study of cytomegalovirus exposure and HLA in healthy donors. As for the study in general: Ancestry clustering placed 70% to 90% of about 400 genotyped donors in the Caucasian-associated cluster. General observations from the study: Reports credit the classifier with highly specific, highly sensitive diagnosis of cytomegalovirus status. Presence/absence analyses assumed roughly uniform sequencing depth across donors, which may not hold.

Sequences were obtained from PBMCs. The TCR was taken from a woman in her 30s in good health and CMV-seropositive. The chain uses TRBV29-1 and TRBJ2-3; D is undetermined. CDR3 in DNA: TGCAGCGTCGGGTCGTTGGACACAGATACGCAGTATTTT. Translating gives CSVGSLDTDTQYF.